This T cell receptor beta chain was documented in a study of CD4 T cells in relation to SARS-CoV-2 and coronaviruses. Whole-study results and caveats: No crossreactivity against non-spike viral proteins was tested here.

The assay was immunoSEQ multiplex PCR, and TCRdb's table has in-frame clones only and misses some. This sample has 25,000 to 30,000 clones, with about 80% found just once. Looked up from germline, CDR1 is SGHRS and CDR2 is YFSETQ. With V trimmed by 1 base and J by 0 bases, 3 bases remained unmatched. The CDR3 consists of 16 residues. CD4+ T cells from unexposed donors were obtained before the COVID-19 pandemic (2011-2018). CD4+ T cells were isolated from the cells after 10 days of culture. Regarding this clone: The antigen is unknown.

This receptor was obtained from a human donor in good health. The chain employs TRBV5-1 and TRBJ2-1, with 8 bases identical to TRBD2. Source material: CD4+ T cells from PBMCs, cultured in vitro. The CDR3 bases are TGCGCCAGCAGCTTGACTAGCGGAGTCTCCTACAATGAGCAGTTCTTC. Protein: CASSLTSGVSYNEQFF.